A selection of T cell receptor beta chains follows, all from one sample in a study of blood T cells in healthy people across ages. TCRdb re-analysed the 5' RACE reads in MiXCR, keeping a single row per CDR3 protein. The sample has 720,000 or so distinct CDR3 sequences, 35% to 50% seen once. Specimen: blood. These receptors originate from an elderly man in good health. The CDR3 runs from the conserved cysteine through the conserved F or W. D genes are given only for firm matches. Part of the rows lack a size; the others show once, few, many or a class for expanded clones.

CDR3 DNA: TGTGCCAGCAGTTTTGGGACTAGCGGAGGCCAAGAGACCCAGTACTTC
CDR3 protein: CASSFGTSGGQETQYF
clone size: many
J gene: TRBJ2-5
D gene: TRBD2
V gene: TRBV12-3/TRBV12-4

CDR3 DNA: TGCGCCAGCAGCTCGGGCCACTCTGGGGCCAACGTCCTGACTTTC
CDR3 protein: CASSSGHSGANVLTF
clone size: .
J gene: TRBJ2-6
D gene: .
V gene: TRBV4-3

CDR3 DNA: TGTGCCAGCAGCCCTCGGGGAGTTCCCAACGAGCAGTTCTTC
CDR3 protein: CASSPRGVPNEQFF
clone size: .
J gene: TRBJ2-1
D gene: .
V gene: TRBV7-2

CDR3 DNA: TGTGCCAGCAGCTTAGGTGGACAGGGGGGAAATGAGCAGTACTTC
CDR3 protein: CASSLGGQGGNEQYF
clone size: .
J gene: TRBJ2-7
D gene: TRBD1
V gene: TRBV7-2

CDR3 DNA: TGCGCCAGCAGCTTTAAAGGGGGTTACGAGCAGTACTTC
CDR3 protein: CASSFKGGYEQYF
clone size: few
J gene: TRBJ2-7
D gene: .
V gene: TRBV5-1

CDR3 DNA: TGCGCCAGCAGCGCCCAGGGTGACACCTACGAGCAGTACTTC
CDR3 protein: CASSAQGDTYEQYF
clone size: .
J gene: TRBJ2-7
D gene: .
V gene: TRBV5-1

CDR3 DNA: TGTGCCAGCAGCCCGGGGGCATTGCGGACAGATACGCAGTATTTT
CDR3 protein: CASSPGALRTDTQYF
clone size: few
J gene: TRBJ2-3
D gene: .
V gene: TRBV7-9

CDR3 DNA: TGTGCCAGCAGCCTAGGGACTAGCGGGACACGTGAGCAGTACTTC
CDR3 protein: CASSLGTSGTREQYF
clone size: few
J gene: TRBJ2-7
D gene: TRBD2
V gene: TRBV7-2

CDR3 DNA: TGTGCCACCAGCAGAGATTCTAGGTTTGCTGAAAAACTGTTTTTT
CDR3 protein: CATSRDSRFAEKLFF
clone size: .
J gene: TRBJ1-4
D gene: .
V gene: TRBV15

CDR3 DNA: TGCAGTGCTAGAGGGCGACTAGACAGCACAGATACGCAGTATTTT
CDR3 protein: CSARGRLDSTDTQYF
clone size: .
J gene: TRBJ2-3
D gene: .
V gene: TRBV20-1

CDR3 DNA: TGTGCCACCAGCAGAGGCGGGATAACCTACGAGCAGTACTTC
CDR3 protein: CATSRGGITYEQYF
clone size: few
J gene: TRBJ2-7
D gene: .
V gene: TRBV15

CDR3 DNA: TGCAGTGCTAGCCGACTAGCAGATACGCAGTATTTT
CDR3 protein: CSASRLADTQYF
clone size: few
J gene: TRBJ2-3
D gene: .
V gene: TRBV20-1

CDR3 DNA: TGCAGCGTGGAAGGGACAGGGGCCACAGGTACGCAGTATTTT
CDR3 protein: CSVEGTGATGTQYF
clone size: once
J gene: TRBJ2-3
D gene: TRBD1
V gene: TRBV29-1

CDR3 DNA: TGTGCCAGCTCACCAAACAGGACAGCGGGTAGCACAGATACGCAGTATTTT
CDR3 protein: CASSPNRTAGSTDTQYF
clone size: .
J gene: TRBJ2-3
D gene: .
V gene: TRBV18

CDR3 DNA: TGTGCCAGCAGCTTGGCCGGGGCCCTAAACTCTGGGGCCAACGTCCTGACTTTC
CDR3 protein: CASSLAGALNSGANVLTF
clone size: few
J gene: TRBJ2-6
D gene: .
V gene: TRBV5-5

CDR3 DNA: TGTGCCAGCAGCCGGGGGGCAGACCTGGAACAAGAGACCCAGTACTTC
CDR3 protein: CASSRGADLEQETQYF
clone size: many
J gene: TRBJ2-5
D gene: .
V gene: TRBV4-2

CDR3 DNA: TGTGCCATCCCAGGAGAGTACAATGAGCAGTACTTC
CDR3 protein: CAIPGEYNEQYF
clone size: .
J gene: TRBJ2-4
D gene: .
V gene: TRBV5-4

CDR3 DNA: TGTGCCAGCAGCAAAACCCTTCCGTTCGGCGGGGCCATAGCCAAAAACATTCAGTACTTC
CDR3 protein: CASSKTLPFGGAIAKNIQYF
clone size: .
J gene: TRBJ2-4
D gene: .
V gene: TRBV21-1

CDR3 DNA: TGTGCCAGCAGACCTACGGGGAGCGGGGGCGAGCAGTACTTC
CDR3 protein: CASRPTGSGGEQYF
clone size: few
J gene: TRBJ2-7
D gene: TRBD2
V gene: TRBV28

CDR3 DNA: TGCAGCGTTGAAAGGGGGGGGACAGGATTCTTAGATACGCAGTATTTT
CDR3 protein: CSVERGGTGFLDTQYF
clone size: .
J gene: TRBJ2-3
D gene: .
V gene: TRBV29-1

CDR3 DNA: TGTGCCAGCAGCCATGCGCGAGGGAGGTCTGGGGCCAACGTCCTGACTTTC
CDR3 protein: CASSHARGRSGANVLTF
clone size: few
J gene: TRBJ2-6
D gene: .
V gene: TRBV7-9

CDR3 DNA: TGTGCCACCAGTGGTGGTAATAGAAGGGGGAACACCGGGGAGCTGTTTTTT
CDR3 protein: CATSGGNRRGNTGELFF
clone size: once
J gene: TRBJ2-2
D gene: .
V gene: TRBV24-1

CDR3 DNA: TGTGCCAGCAGCCGTTTAGACGGCTCCTACAATGAGCAGTTCTTC
CDR3 protein: CASSRLDGSYNEQFF
clone size: .
J gene: TRBJ2-1
D gene: .
V gene: TRBV9

CDR3 DNA: TGTGCCAGCAGTAGCGGGAGCCTAGGCGAGCAGTACTTC
CDR3 protein: CASSSGSLGEQYF
clone size: .
J gene: TRBJ2-7
D gene: TRBD2
V gene: TRBV28

CDR3 DNA: TGTGCCAGCAGTCTCAGGGCCTTGGCCCACAATGAGCAGTACTTC
CDR3 protein: CASSLRALAHNEQYF
clone size: few
J gene: TRBJ2-7
D gene: .
V gene: TRBV27

CDR3 DNA: TGTGCCAGCAGCAGACAGGGGGCGTTGAACACTGAAGCTTTCTTT
CDR3 protein: CASSRQGALNTEAFF
clone size: .
J gene: TRBJ1-1
D gene: TRBD1
V gene: TRBV7-9

CDR3 DNA: TGTACCAGCTGGGGCGGGGATACGCAGTATTTT
CDR3 protein: CTSWGGDTQYF
clone size: .
J gene: TRBJ2-3
D gene: .
V gene: TRBV7-2

CDR3 DNA: TGCAGTGCTAGTATCCTATCTGTCAGTGTAGACACCCAGTACTTC
CDR3 protein: CSASILSVSVDTQYF
clone size: .
J gene: TRBJ2-5
D gene: .
V gene: TRBV20-1

CDR3 DNA: TGTGCCAGCAGTGGTCCGGGACTAGGGCAAGAGACCCAGTACTTC
CDR3 protein: CASSGPGLGQETQYF
clone size: .
J gene: TRBJ2-5
D gene: TRBD2
V gene: TRBV6-4

CDR3 DNA: TGTGCCAGCAGCGGAGGGACCTATCATTCACCCCTCCACTTT
CDR3 protein: CASSGGTYHSPLHF
clone size: few
J gene: TRBJ1-6
D gene: .
V gene: TRBV28

CDR3 DNA: TGTGCCAGCAGCCAAAGTGTGGCTGGCTACACCTTC
CDR3 protein: CASSQSVAGYTF
clone size: few
J gene: TRBJ1-2
D gene: .
V gene: TRBV7-9